The next 8 T cell receptor beta chains were all read from a single sample in a study of T cells during gluten challenge in celiac disease. Three nested PCRs with multiplexed primers covering all TRA and TRB V genes amplified paired chains. TCRdb called the single-cell sequencing reads again in MiXCR, with one record for every CDR3 protein. The sample holds over 150 distinct CDR3 sequences, roughly 38% seen once. The material was gluten-specific CD4+ T cells sorted from the duodenum using tetramers, obtained at baseline or on day 14 of gluten challenge (not recorded which). The origin of the receptors is a male donor with celiac disease.

By share, this clonotype counts as large (0.1 to 1%). The V call is TRBV2, the J call TRBJ2-3, with D uncertain. Germline assignment: CDR1 SNHLY and CDR2 FYNNEI. V lost 2 bases and J 2 bases, leaving 5 bases between the germline ends. This CDR3 comprises 13 residues. As DNA, the CDR3 is TGTGCCAGCAGTGAAACCCACACAGATACGCAGTATTTT. This codes for CASSETHTDTQYF.

This clonotype was counted only a few times. The chain joins TRBV11-2 to TRBJ2-1; D uncertain. Germline V gene sequence: CDR1 SGHAT, CDR2 FQNNGV. The CDR3 consists of 14 residues. V was pared by 1 base and J by 9 bases, with 13 bases between. In DNA form, the CDR3 reads TGTGCCAGCAGCTTAGGCTGGCTTCGGGTTGAGCAGTTCTTC. This encodes CASSLGWLRVEQFF.

V is TRBV11-2 and J is TRBJ1-2; no clear D gene. Looked up from germline, CDR1 is SGHAT and CDR2 is FQNNGV. V shed 2 bases and J shed 4 bases, with 14 bases lying between them. The CDR3 is 15 residues long. The CDR3 spells CASSLHSKSTYGYTF. CDR3 nucleotides: TGTGCCAGCAGCTTACACTCAAAGTCTACCTATGGCTACACCTTC.

This clonotype is hyperexpanded in the sample. The chain carries TRBV4-3 and TRBJ2-3; weak D call: TRBD1 (5 bases). Germline V gene lookup returns CDR1 LGHNA and CDR2 YSLEER. Trimming took 2 bases from V and 3 from J, leaving 6 bases between them. CDR3 length: 13 amino acids. This chain's CDR3 is CASSQRTTDTQYF. The CDR3 bases are TGCGCCAGCAGCCAACGGACAACAGATACGCAGTATTTT.

In its sample, this clonotype ranks as large. This chain links TRBV7-2 with TRBJ2-5, with D unclear. V lost 7 bases and J 4 bases, leaving 16 bases between the germline ends. The CDR3 runs to 14 residues. Looked up from germline, CDR1 is SGHTA and CDR2 is FQGNSA. CDR3 in amino acids: CASNPGLLGETQYF. CDR3 in DNA: TGTGCCAGCAACCCCGGCCTTTTAGGAGAGACCCAGTACTTC.

This clonotype is labeled medium-sized (0.01 to 0.1%). The V and J genes are TRBV12-3 or TRBV12-4 and TRBJ2-7, with 8 positions matching TRBD1. V lost 4 bases to trimming and J lost 8 bases; unmatched junction nucleotides: 13. This CDR3 contains 15 residues. As DNA, the CDR3 is TGTGCCAGCAGTTCCCGGGACAGGTATGATCCCAAGCAGTACTTC. Protein sequence: CASSSRDRYDPKQYF.

This chain joins TRBV6-1 and TRBJ2-2; the D gene is possibly TRBD1 (5 bases). V lost 8 bases, J lost 3 bases, and 16 bases lay in between. The CDR3 loop spans 15 amino acids. Germline CDR1 reads MNHNS; CDR2 reads SASEGT. The CDR3 is CASQGLSTDTGELFF. The CDR3 DNA follows: TGTGCCAGCCAGGGCCTTTCGACGGACACCGGGGAGCTGTTTTTT.

Within the sample, this clonotype is hyperexpanded (1% or more). This rearrangement joins TRBV4-3 to TRBJ2-3; D uncertain. This CDR3 is built from 14 residues. V shed 1 base and J shed 4 bases, with 9 bases lying between them. Germline V gene data show CDR1 as LGHNA and CDR2 as YSLEER. In DNA, the CDR3 is TGCGCCAGCAGCCAAGCATTCGGGTCAGATACGCAGTATTTT. Its protein product is CASSQAFGSDTQYF.